This T cell receptor beta chain is drawn from a study of regulatory T cells in long-lasting Graves disease. This clonotype was picked up many times. The sample's time point: persistent/refractory GD, antithyroid drugs over 5 years with positive TRAb. PBMC-extracted RNA yielded the TCR library. In building TCR beta libraries, iRepertoire HTBI primers were used together with Arm-PCR of CDR3 regions. TCRdb re-derived calls from the multiplex PCR reads in MiXCR, one entry per CDR3 protein. The repertoire includes around 460,000 distinct CDR3 sequences, 20% to 25% of them detected once, and around 13% sits in the top ten. Germline V gene sequence: CDR1 MDHEN, CDR2 SYDVKM. Trimming cost V 3 bases and J 0 bases; bases outside gene matches: 3. CDR3 length equals 15 residues.

Material: peripheral blood mononuclear cells (PBMCs), obtained when the disease was refractory, from a patient treated with antithyroid drugs. The J gene is TRBJ2-5, the V gene TRBV28, with 8 positions matching TRBD1. This TCR derives from a female donor with Graves disease. DNA for the CDR3: TGTGCCAGCAGTTTGCGGACAGGGTACCAAGAGACCCAGTACTTC. Its protein is CASSLRTGYQETQYF.